The next 22 T cell receptor beta chains were all read from a single sample in a study of CD8 T cells in ankylosing spondylitis. Study-level findings and limits: There was a TCR beta motif, made of eight highly homologous variants, that appeared characteristic of ankylosing spondylitis blood.

Antigens for these TCRs are unknown. Using its own MiXCR run on the 5' RACE reads, TCRdb lists one record per CDR3 protein. This sample has approximately 540,000 distinct CDR3 sequences, with 10% to 15% found just once. Sequencing was done on a sample of blood, either unsorted or a sorted T cell fraction (not recorded which). The receptors were gathered from a male donor with ankylosing spondylitis.

The chain uses TRBV30 and TRBJ1-1; 7 bases map to TRBD1. Germline loops: CDR1 GTSNPN, CDR2 SVGIG (reference sequence). This CDR3 contains 13 residues. After removal of 3 bases from V and 6 bases from J, the junction contained 7 bases not matched to a gene. CDR3 amino acids: CAWRVTGDSEAFF. CDR3 bases: TGTGCCTGGAGGGTTACAGGGGACTCTGAAGCTTTCTTT.

The rearrangement uses TRBV5-1 and TRBJ2-3, with 8 bases aligning to TRBD2. Per germline, CDR1 SGHRS and CDR2 YFSETQ. J gave up 0 bases and V 5 bases, and 8 bases lay outside the gene matches. CDR3 size: 16 residues. The CDR3 DNA reads TGCGCCAGCAGACCTACTAGCGGACTTAGCACAGATACGCAGTATTTT. Encoded protein: CASRPTSGLSTDTQYF.

V gene TRBV7-2 combines with J gene TRBJ2-3; D is uncertain. V was pared by 3 bases and J by 2 bases, with 15 bases between. The length of the CDR3 is 16 residues. CDR1 is SGHTA, CDR2 FQGNSA, per germline. The CDR3 protein is CASSFMTSPATDTQYF. The CDR3 bases are TGTGCCAGCAGCTTTATGACCTCCCCTGCCACAGATACGCAGTATTTT. Together with reference TRBV7-2 and TRBJ2-3, the CDR3 gives the full variable domain: GAGVSQSPSNKVTEKGKDVELRCDPISGHTALYWYRQSLGQGLEFLIYFQGNSAPDKSGLPSDRFSAERTGGSVSTLTIQRTQQEDSAVYLCASSFMTSPATDTQYFGPGTRLTVL.

A few counts support this clonotype. The chain couples TRBV20-1 to TRBJ1-2; TRBD1 matches 10 bases. The CDR3 spans 15 residues. Per the germline V gene, CDR1 is DFQATT and CDR2 is SNEGSKA (reference sequence). V shed 5 bases, J shed 2 bases, and the junction held 8 bases outside the gene matches. The CDR3 spells CSAQQTGGWNYGYTF. The CDR3 DNA reads as TGCAGTGCTCAACAGACAGGGGGCTGGAACTATGGCTACACCTTC.

The J gene is TRBJ2-1, the V gene TRBV30, with 12 bases matching TRBD2. V dropped 2 bases and J dropped 7; count of bases not matched to a gene: 9. This CDR3 has 16 residues. Germline V gene sequence: CDR1 GTSNPN, CDR2 SVGIG (reference sequence). Written as DNA, the CDR3 is TGTGCCTGGAGTAAGGCTAGCGGGAGGGCTCCTAATGAGCAGTTCTTC. The encoded protein is CAWSKASGRAPNEQFF.

The chain is built from TRBV5-1 and TRBJ2-5, with D perhaps matching TRBD1 or TRBD2 (5 bases each). The CDR3 totals 14 residues. The V end was cut by 3 bases, the J end by 1 base, with 10 bases between. CDR1 and CDR2 (germline): SGHRS, YFSETQ. The CDR3: CASSSGPIQETQYF. In nucleotides, the CDR3 is TGCGCCAGCAGCTCGGGACCTATCCAAGAGACCCAGTACTTC. Filled out from reference TRBV5-1 and TRBJ2-5, the complete variable domain reads KAGVTQTPRYLIKTRGQQVTLSCSPISGHRSVSWYQQTPGQGLQFLFEYFSETQRNKGNFPGRFSGRQFSNSRSEMNVSTLELGDSALYLCASSSGPIQETQYFGPGTRLLVL.

The gene calls are TRBV28 and TRBJ1-2; TRBD1 agrees at 7 bases. J gave up 5 bases and V 5 bases, and 5 bases lay outside the gene matches. The CDR3 runs 13 residues. Germline lookup yields CDR1 MDHEN and CDR2 SYDVKM. DNA of the CDR3: TGTGCCAGCAGTCTGACAGGGCTATATGGCTACACCTTC. This translates into CASSLTGLYGYTF.

This clonotype was picked up a small number of times. J is TRBJ2-1 and V is TRBV18; 8 nucleotides align to TRBD2. Germline V CDR1 and CDR2: KGHSH, LQKENI. V shed 5 bases and J 6 bases; nucleotides not matched to a gene: 6. The CDR3 sequence is 14 residues long. CDR3 in DNA: TGTGCCAGCTCAGAAGCGGGGGACTTCAATGAGCAGTTCTTC. It yields the protein CASSEAGDFNEQFF.

This clonotype was seen a few times. The chain joins TRBV12-3 or TRBV12-4 to TRBJ1-5; D gene uncertain. V was pared by 5 bases and J by 4 bases, with 12 bases between. The CDR3 length is 14 residues. The CDR3 coding sequence is TGTGCCAGCAGTCCTAGGAGGTCAAATCAGCCCCAGCATTTT. Translating it yields CASSPRRSNQPQHF.

The genes are TRBV3-1 and TRBJ1-4; D gene unclear. The germline CDR1 and CDR2 sequences are LGHDT and YNNKEL (reference sequence). There are 15 residues in the CDR3. Trimming left V 5 bases short and J 6 bases short, with 16 bases between. The CDR3: CASSYIGSSDEKLFF. For the CDR3, the DNA is TGTGCCAGCAGCTACATCGGGAGTTCGGATGAAAAACTGTTTTTT. The complete variable domain, with remaining parts taken from reference TRBV3-1 and TRBJ1-4, reads DTAVSQTPKYLVTQMGNDKSIKCEQNLGHDTMYWYKQDSKKFLKIMFSYNNKELIINETVPNRFSPKSPDKAHLNLHINSLELGDSAVYFCASSYIGSSDEKLFFGSGTQLSVL.

V gene TRBV10-3 combines with J gene TRBJ2-1, with D possibly being TRBD1 or TRBD2 (6 bases each). The V end was cut by 5 bases, the J end by 5 bases, with 31 bases between. This CDR3 has 20 residues. Germline loops: CDR1 ENHRY, CDR2 SYGVKD. CDR3 sequence reads: CAISPFAGTQNSGLNNEQFF. CDR3 DNA sequence: TGTGCCATCAGTCCCTTCGCGGGGACACAAAACTCGGGACTCAACAATGAGCAGTTCTTC.

In DNA form, the CDR3 reads TGCGCCAGCAGCGGGCAGGTCTTTGGCTACAATGAGCAGTTCTTC. It specifies CASSGQVFGYNEQFF. The chain uses TRBV5-1 and TRBJ2-1; D not resolved. The CDR3 runs to 15 residues. Germline loops: CDR1 SGHRS, CDR2 YFSETQ. The V and J ends lost 4 bases and 3 bases respectively, with 14 bases between them.

This clonotype was counted between two and nine times. The chain links TRBV4-2 to TRBJ1-4; tentatively, D is TRBD1 (5 bases). CDR1 and CDR2 (germline): LGHNA, YNFKEQ. The CDR3 loop spans 16 amino acids. The ends were cut back, 1 base at V and 4 bases at J, with 13 bases in the middle. In DNA form, the CDR3 reads TGTGCCAGCAGCCAAGCCTGGGAGGGACTTAATGAAAAACTGTTTTTT. Amino acids: CASSQAWEGLNEKLFF.

This rearrangement joins TRBV20-1 to TRBJ2-7; maybe TRBD2 (5 bases). Germline CDR1 and CDR2: DFQATT and SNEGSKA (reference sequence). The germline V and J ends were trimmed by 0 bases and 4 bases, with 16 bases remaining between them. This CDR3 comprises 15 residues. The CDR3 loop is CSARDWASSRYEQYF. CDR3 DNA sequence: TGCAGTGCTAGAGATTGGGCTAGCTCGAGGTACGAGCAGTACTTC.

The sample holds many counts of this clonotype. This rearrangement joins TRBV7-2 to TRBJ2-2; D ambiguous. There are 15 residues in the CDR3. Per germline, CDR1 SGHTA and CDR2 FQGNSA. Deletions cut 5 bases from V and 0 bases from J, with 10 bases between. CDR3 sequence: CASSPVGSNTGELFF. The CDR3 DNA sequence: TGTGCCAGCAGCCCTGTAGGCTCGAACACCGGGGAGCTGTTTTTT.

The table lists this clonotype with a few counts. This sequence joins TRBV12-3 or TRBV12-4 and TRBJ2-3, with 7 bases identical to TRBD1. Unmatched junction bases numbered 9, after V lost 5 bases and J lost 4 bases. The CDR3 consists of 15 residues. This chain's CDR3 is CASSADRETADTQYF. CDR3 nucleotide sequence: TGTGCCAGCAGTGCTGACAGGGAAACGGCAGATACGCAGTATTTT.

The CDR3 spells CASSGGLAEGTDTQYF. The CDR3 bases are TGTGCCAGCAGTGGGGGACTAGCGGAGGGCACAGATACGCAGTATTTT. The gene calls are TRBV7-2 and TRBJ2-3; TRBD2 agrees at 11 bases. This CDR3 has 16 amino acids. V lost 6 bases, J lost 1 base, and 6 bases stayed unmatched. Germline CDR1 SGHTA, CDR2 FQGNSA.

The J gene is TRBJ1-2, the V gene TRBV10-2, with 8 positions matching TRBD1. Germline CDR1 reads WSHSY; CDR2 reads SAAADI. V lost 5 bases, J lost 6 bases, and 8 bases stayed unmatched. The CDR3 length is 14 residues. CDR3: CASSMGQEKDGYTF. DNA of the CDR3: TGCGCCAGCAGTATGGGACAGGAAAAGGATGGCTACACCTTC.

The chain has TRBV19 and TRBJ1-2; tentatively, D is TRBD1 (5 bases). The CDR3 runs to 14 residues. Trimming left V 3 bases short and J 8 bases short, with 16 bases between. Per germline, CDR1 LNHDA and CDR2 SQIVND (reference sequence). This chain's CDR3 is CASSINRDARGYTF. The CDR3 nucleotides are TGTGCCAGTAGTATCAACCGGGACGCCAGAGGCTACACCTTC.

This clonotype was found a few times. One end of the junction does not line up with germline, which may come from a read error. The chain carries TRBV5-1 and TRBJ2-5; TRBD1 agrees at 8 bases. Germline V gene sequence: CDR1 SGHRS, CDR2 YFSETQ. This CDR3 contains 14 residues. CDR3 nucleotide sequence: TGTGCCAGCAGTTCGACAGGGGCTCAAGAGACCCAGTACTTC. It specifies CASSSTGAQETQYF.

Many counts were recorded for this clonotype. V gene TRBV5-1 combines with J gene TRBJ2-2; TRBD1 agrees at 7 bases. The CDR3 runs 15 residues. V lost 4 bases, J lost 2 bases, and 5 bases stayed unmatched. From germline, CDR1 is SGHRS and CDR2 YFSETQ. In DNA form, the CDR3 reads TGCGCCAGCAGCAGCCGGGACAGCAACACCGGGGAGCTGTTTTTT. It yields the protein CASSSRDSNTGELFF.

V gene TRBV5-1 combines with J gene TRBJ2-4; 9 bases align to TRBD1. V lost 4 bases, J lost 8 bases, and 4 bases stayed unmatched. Germline CDR1 and CDR2: SGHRS and YFSETQ. The CDR3 has 13 residues. CDR3 bases: TGCGCCAGCAGCCCTACAGGGGGCGACATTCAGTACTTC. Protein product: CASSPTGGDIQYF.